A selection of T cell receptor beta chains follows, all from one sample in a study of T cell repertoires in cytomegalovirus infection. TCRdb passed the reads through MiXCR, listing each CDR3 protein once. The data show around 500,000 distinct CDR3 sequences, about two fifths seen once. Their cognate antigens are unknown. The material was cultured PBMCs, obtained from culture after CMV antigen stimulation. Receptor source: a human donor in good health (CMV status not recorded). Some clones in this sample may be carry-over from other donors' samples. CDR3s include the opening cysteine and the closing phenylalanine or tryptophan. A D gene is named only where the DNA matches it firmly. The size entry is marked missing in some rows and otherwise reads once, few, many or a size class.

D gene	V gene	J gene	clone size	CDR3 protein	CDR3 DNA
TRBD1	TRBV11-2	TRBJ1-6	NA	CASSLAGRQGRSYNSPLHF	TGTGCCAGCAGCTTAGCAGGGAGACAGGGGCGCTCCTATAATTCACCCCTCCACTTT
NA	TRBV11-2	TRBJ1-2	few	CASSLVPDSYGYTF	TGTGCCAGCAGCTTAGTCCCGGACAGCTATGGCTACACCTTC
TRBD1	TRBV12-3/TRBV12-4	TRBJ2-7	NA	CASSSTGASYEQYF	TGTGCCAGCAGCTCGACAGGGGCAAGCTACGAGCAGTACTTC
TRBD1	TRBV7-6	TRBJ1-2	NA	CASSQVRGHGYTF	TGTGCCAGCAGCCAAGTGAGGGGGCATGGCTACACCTTC
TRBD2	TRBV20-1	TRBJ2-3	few	CSVPLGRGSTDTQYF	TGCAGTGTTCCTCTTGGGCGGGGGAGCACAGATACGCAGTATTTT
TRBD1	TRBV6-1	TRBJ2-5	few	CASRGDRGETQYF	TGTGCCAGCAGAGGGGACAGAGGCGAGACCCAGTACTTC
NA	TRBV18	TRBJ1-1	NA	CASSPVGAEAFF	TGTGCCAGCTCACCCGTAGGAGCTGAAGCTTTCTTT
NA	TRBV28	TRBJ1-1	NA	CASSLPSPPEAFF	TGTGCCAGCAGTCTGCCCAGCCCTCCGGAAGCTTTCTTT
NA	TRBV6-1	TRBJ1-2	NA	CASSEGRRGYGYTF	TGTGCCAGCAGTGAGGGCAGGCGGGGCTATGGCTACACCTTC
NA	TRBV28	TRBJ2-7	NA	CASSFSSDEQYF	TGTGCCAGCAGTTTCTCGTCGGACGAGCAGTACTTC
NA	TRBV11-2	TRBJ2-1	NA	CASTGRPGGSYNEQFF	TGTGCCAGCACAGGGAGGCCCGGGGGTTCCTACAATGAGCAGTTCTTC
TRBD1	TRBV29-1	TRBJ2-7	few	CSVYDRAQQYF	TGCAGCGTTTATGACAGGGCCCAGCAGTACTTC
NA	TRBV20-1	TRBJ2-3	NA	CSAKGGPSTDTQYF	TGCAGTGCTAAGGGAGGCCCGAGCACAGATACGCAGTATTTT
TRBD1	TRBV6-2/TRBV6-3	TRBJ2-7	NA	CASRRTLGQGVVHEQYF	TGTGCCAGCAGACGGACCTTGGGACAGGGGGTCGTGCACGAGCAGTACTTC
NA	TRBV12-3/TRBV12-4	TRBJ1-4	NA	CASSLSENEKLFF	TGTGCCAGCAGTTTAAGTGAGAATGAAAAACTGTTTTTT
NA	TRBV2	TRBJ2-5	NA	CASSGEIGGETQYF	TGTGCCAGCAGTGGAGAAATCGGGGGAGAGACCCAGTACTTC
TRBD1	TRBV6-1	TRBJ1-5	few	CASSTRDRGRQPQHF	TGTGCCAGCAGTACCCGGGACAGGGGAAGACAGCCCCAGCATTTT
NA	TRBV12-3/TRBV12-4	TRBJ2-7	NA	CASSLRYPTEQYF	TGTGCCAGCAGTTTAAGGTACCCTACCGAGCAGTACTTC
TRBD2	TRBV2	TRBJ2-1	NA	CASTPGLAGNNEQFF	TGTGCCAGCACTCCGGGACTAGCGGGAAACAATGAGCAGTTCTTC
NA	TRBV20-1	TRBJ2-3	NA	CSARTGSSTDTQYF	TGCAGTGCTAGGACAGGTTCTAGCACAGATACGCAGTATTTT
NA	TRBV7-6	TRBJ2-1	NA	CAVRRGINEQFF	TGTGCAGTCAGGCGGGGAATCAATGAGCAGTTCTTC
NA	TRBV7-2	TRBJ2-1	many	CASSLSLRGGWVNEQFF	TGTGCCAGCAGCTTATCCCTTCGGGGCGGTTGGGTTAATGAGCAGTTCTTC
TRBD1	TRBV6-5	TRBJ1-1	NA	CASYGRGLNTEAFF	TGTGCCAGTTACGGGAGGGGGCTGAACACTGAAGCTTTCTTT
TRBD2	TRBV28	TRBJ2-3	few	CASRRGLAGQGSSTDTQYF	TGTGCCAGCAGACGGGGACTAGCGGGGCAGGGAAGTAGCACAGATACGCAGTATTTT
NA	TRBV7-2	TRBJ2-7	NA	CASSPGGTPAGEQYF	TGTGCCAGCAGCCCCGGGGGTACCCCCGCCGGCGAGCAGTACTTC
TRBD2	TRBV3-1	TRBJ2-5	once	CASSQGGLAGGTQYF	TGTGCCAGCAGCCAGGGAGGACTAGCGGGGGGGACCCAGTACTTC
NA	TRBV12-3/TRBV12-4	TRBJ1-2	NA	CASGRGSNGYTF	TGTGCCAGCGGCCGGGGGTCTAATGGCTACACCTTC
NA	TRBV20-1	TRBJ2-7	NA	CSAREGTGPPTEQYF	TGCAGTGCTAGAGAGGGCACCGGACCACCGACCGAGCAGTACTTC
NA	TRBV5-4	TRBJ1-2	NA	CASSLEGRPIYGYTF	TGTGCCAGCAGCTTGGAAGGCAGGCCGATCTATGGCTACACCTTC
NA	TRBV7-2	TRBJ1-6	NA	CASSLEVSPLHF	TGTGCCAGCAGCTTAGAGGTTTCACCCCTCCACTTT
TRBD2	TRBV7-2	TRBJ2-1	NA	CASSLVRGGRSSYNEQFF	TGTGCCAGCAGCTTGGTACGGGGGGGGCGGAGCTCCTACAATGAGCAGTTCTTC
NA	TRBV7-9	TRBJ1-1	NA	CASRLSADTEAFF	TGTGCCAGCAGGCTAAGTGCGGACACTGAAGCTTTCTTT
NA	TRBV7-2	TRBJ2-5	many	CASSFGVGETQYF	TGTGCCAGCAGCTTTGGGGTGGGAGAGACCCAGTACTTC
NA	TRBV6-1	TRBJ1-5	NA	CASSQTWNQPQHF	TGTGCCAGCAGCCAAACCTGGAATCAGCCCCAGCATTTT
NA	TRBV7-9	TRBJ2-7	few	CASTGHVDEQYF	TGTGCCAGCACCGGACATGTGGACGAGCAGTACTTC
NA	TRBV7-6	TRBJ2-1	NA	CASSYTSSYNEQFF	TGTGCCAGCAGTTACACGTCCTCCTACAATGAGCAGTTCTTC
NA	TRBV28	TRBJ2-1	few	CASSFNFDTYYNEQFF	TGTGCCAGCAGTTTTAATTTTGACACCTACTACAATGAGCAGTTCTTC
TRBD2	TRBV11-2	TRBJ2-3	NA	CASSSGLAGVLTDTQYF	TGTGCCAGCAGCTCGGGACTAGCGGGAGTCTTAACAGATACGCAGTATTTT
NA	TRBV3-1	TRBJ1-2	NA	CASSDNRVRGSGTYGYTF	TGTGCCAGCAGCGACAATAGGGTGAGAGGGAGCGGGACCTATGGCTACACCTTC
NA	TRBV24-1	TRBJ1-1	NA	CATSDLQGNTEAFF	TGTGCCACCAGTGATTTACAGGGGAACACTGAAGCTTTCTTT
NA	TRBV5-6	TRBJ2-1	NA	CASSLGSNSYNEQFF	TGTGCCAGCAGCTTGGGCTCCAATTCGTACAATGAGCAGTTCTTC
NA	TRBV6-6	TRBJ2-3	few	CASSSSETDTQYF	TGTGCCAGCAGTTCCTCAGAAACAGATACGCAGTATTTT
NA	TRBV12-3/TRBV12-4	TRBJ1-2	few	CASSLTGLGLGYTF	TGTGCCAGCAGTTTAACAGGCTTGGGATTGGGCTACACCTTC
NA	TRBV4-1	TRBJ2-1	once	CASSQPRTGDEQFF	TGCGCCAGCAGCCAACCGCGGACGGGAGATGAGCAGTTCTTC
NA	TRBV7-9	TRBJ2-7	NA	CASSSPGTGLEQYF	TGTGCCAGCAGCTCGCCCGGAACAGGGCTCGAGCAGTACTTC
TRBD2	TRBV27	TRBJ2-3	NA	CASSPGLAPSGADTQYF	TGTGCCAGCAGTCCTGGACTAGCGCCCTCAGGGGCAGATACGCAGTATTTT
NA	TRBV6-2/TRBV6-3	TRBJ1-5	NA	CASSSPERRGNQPQHF	TGTGCCAGCAGTTCCCCCGAAAGGCGGGGCAATCAGCCCCAGCATTTT
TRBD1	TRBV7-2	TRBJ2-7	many	CASSSGQGAYEQYF	TGTGCCAGCAGCTCCGGACAGGGGGCCTACGAGCAGTACTTC
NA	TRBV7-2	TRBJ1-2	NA	CASSLPGLGYTF	TGTGCCAGCAGCTTACCAGGGCTTGGCTACACCTTC
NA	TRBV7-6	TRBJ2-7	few	CASTRDRFTSYEQYF	TGTGCCAGCACTAGAGACAGGTTCACCTCCTACGAGCAGTACTTC
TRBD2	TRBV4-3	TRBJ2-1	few	CASSQYGSGGIGNEQFF	TGCGCCAGCAGCCAATACGGGTCGGGAGGTATTGGCAATGAGCAGTTCTTC
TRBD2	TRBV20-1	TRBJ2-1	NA	CSARPSGRSEQFF	TGCAGTGCTAGGCCTAGCGGGAGAAGTGAGCAGTTCTTC
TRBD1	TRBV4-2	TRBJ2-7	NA	CASSPRQGTTYEQYF	TGTGCCAGCAGCCCAAGACAGGGCACTACCTACGAGCAGTACTTC
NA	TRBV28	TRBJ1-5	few	CASSQQISNQPQHF	TGTGCCAGCAGCCAACAGATTTCCAATCAGCCCCAGCATTTT
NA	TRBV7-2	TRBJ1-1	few	CASSPRTGSPAFF	TGTGCCAGCAGCCCCAGGACGGGCTCGCCTGCTTTCTTT
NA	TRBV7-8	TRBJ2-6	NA	CASSLRHSSGANVLTF	TGTGCCAGCAGCTTAAGACACTCCTCTGGGGCCAACGTCCTGACTTTC
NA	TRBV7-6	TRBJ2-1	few	CASSLDLGSEQFF	TGTGCCAGCAGCTTAGATTTGGGTAGTGAGCAGTTCTTC
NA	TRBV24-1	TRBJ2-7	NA	CATSVRAENYEQYF	TGTGCCACCAGTGTTAGGGCGGAGAACTACGAGCAGTACTTC
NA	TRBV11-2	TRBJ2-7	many	CASSLPGSFSYEQYF	TGTGCCAGCAGCTTGCCCGGGTCCTTCTCCTACGAGCAGTACTTC